This T cell receptor beta chain was captured in a study of control samples from healthy donors and cancer patients. The CDR3 runs to 15 residues. Germline CDR1 reads KGHSH; CDR2 reads LQKENI. Trimming took 4 bases from V and 0 from J; bases not matched to a gene: 2. The method was immunoSEQ multiplex PCR; TCRdb's version includes in-frame clones alone and lacks a portion of them. This sample has roughly 45,000 clones, with more than 80% found just once. V gene TRBV18 combines with J gene TRBJ2-2; 7 bases are shared with TRBD1. This TCR came from a man in his thirties or forties with colorectal cancer. Sequencing was carried out using PBMCs. The chain's CDR3 is CASSLGTANTGELFF. In DNA, the CDR3 is TGTGCCAGCTCACTCGGGACAGCGAACACCGGGGAGCTGTTTTTT.